A selection of T cell receptor beta chains follows, all from one sample in a study of cytomegalovirus exposure and HLA in healthy donors. Produced via immunoSEQ multiplex PCR; TCRdb's table is partial and in-frame only. The sample records more than 75,000 clones, around 80% being singletons. The specimen was PBMCs. The receptor set was obtained from a man aged 30 to 45 in good health and CMV-seronegative. Each CDR3 is given with its conserved first and last residue. Fields, in order: J gene, D gene, V gene, clone size, CDR3 DNA, CDR3 protein. D genes are given only for firm matches. Some rows mark clone size as missing; the rest say once, few, many or name a class of expanded clone.

TRBJ1-1 TRBD1 TRBV4-1 - TGCGCCAGCAGCCCCCGACAGGGAAGAACTGAAGCTTTCTTT CASSPRQGRTEAFF
TRBJ1-1 - TRBV7-9 - TGTGCCAGCAGCTTAGCGTCGAGGGAAGCTTTCTTT CASSLASREAFF
TRBJ1-4 - TRBV7-3 - TGTGCCAGCAGCTTAGTTCGTCGCCGGAGGATGCGAGTCGGAGATGGTGAAAAACTGTTTTTT CASSLVRRRRMRVGDGEKLFF
TRBJ1-2 - TRBV27 few TGTGCCAGCAGTTTATCGGCGGGGGCGCGTGGCTACACCTTC CASSLSAGARGYTF
TRBJ2-1 - TRBV6-4 once TGTGCCAGCAGTGAGGGGGACAACAATGAGCAGTTCTTC CASSEGDNNEQFF
TRBJ2-7 TRBD2 TRBV10-3 - TGTGCCATCAGTGACCTAGCGGGAGTGTACGAGCAGTACTTC CAISDLAGVYEQYF
TRBJ1-3 TRBD1 TRBV7-2 - TGTGCCAGCAGCAATGACAGGGGATCTGGAAACACCATATATTTT CASSNDRGSGNTIYF
TRBJ1-4 - TRBV25-1 - TGTGCCAGCAGTGAGATCGGGGTCGGTAATGAAAAACTGTTTTTT CASSEIGVGNEKLFF
TRBJ1-4 - TRBV21-1 once TGTGCCAGCAGCAGCCGGACAGATATAAGTTCTGCTAATGAAAAACTGTTTTTT CASSSRTDISSANEKLFF
TRBJ2-1 TRBD1 TRBV7-2 - TGTGCCAGCAGCCCGTACTCGGGACAGGGAAACAATGAGCAGTTCTTC CASSPYSGQGNNEQFF
TRBJ2-1 TRBD1 TRBV2 - TGTGCCAGCAGGGGTAACCGGGACAGGGGTATCTACAATGAGCAGTTCTTC CASRGNRDRGIYNEQFF
TRBJ2-3 - TRBV7-8 - TGTGCCAGCAGCTTTAAGGGGGATACGCAGTATTTT CASSFKGDTQYF
TRBJ1-6 - TRBV7-2 - TGTGCCAGCAGCTTAGGGAGTTTCGGTTCACCCCTCCACTTT CASSLGSFGSPLHF
TRBJ2-7 TRBD2 TRBV6-5 few TGTGCCAGCAGTCAACTAGCGTTTGGGGGGGACGAGCAGTACTTC CASSQLAFGGDEQYF
TRBJ1-1 TRBD1 TRBV7-9 - TGTTCCAGCAGCTCCACAGGGGCCGGGGACACTGAAGCTTTCTTT CSSSSTGAGDTEAFF
TRBJ2-1 TRBD2 TRBV7-8 once TGTGCCAGCAGTGGTAGCGGGGCCTCCTACAATGAGCAGTTCTTC CASSGSGASYNEQFF
TRBJ1-3 - TRBV7-9 - TGTGCCAGCAGCGGGGGGGGAAACACCATATATTTT CASSGGGNTIYF
TRBJ2-2 - TRBV7-2 - TGTGCCAGCAGCTTCCTGACCGGGGAGCTGTTTTTT CASSFLTGELFF
TRBJ1-2 - TRBV5-6 - TGTGCCAGCAGCTTGTCAACCAGGGGAGTCGGCGGCTACACCTTC CASSLSTRGVGGYTF
TRBJ2-5 - TRBV7-9 - TGTGCCAGCAGCTCTGGCTACCTAAGAGGAGAGACCCAGTACTTC CASSSGYLRGETQYF
TRBJ2-2 - TRBV5-1 - TGCGCCAGCAGCCCGGGGGGCAGTTCCGCCGGGGGGGAGCTGTTTTTT CASSPGGSSAGGELFF
TRBJ2-7 - TRBV7-6 - TGTGCCAGCAGCGCGCAACCCGGGGATAGCCGAGTGCAGTACTTC CASSAQPGDSRVQYF
TRBJ1-2 - TRBV7-2 - TGTGCCAGCAGCTTCATATTAGGGGACTATGGCTACACCTTC CASSFILGDYGYTF
TRBJ1-1 TRBD1 TRBV29-1 - TGCAGCGTCGGAGATTCAGGGGGTGAAGCTTTCTTT CSVGDSGGEAFF
TRBJ2-2 - TRBV5-5 - TGTGCCAGCTTTCCCCGGGAACCTACCGGGGAGCTGTTTTTT CASFPREPTGELFF
TRBJ1-2 - TRBV16 - TGTGCCAGCAGCCAATCGATTCCCTCAACAGTGATGCCCTATGGCTACACCTTC CASSQSIPSTVMPYGYTF
TRBJ1-4 - TRBV28 few TGTGCCAGCCACGGGGGGGCGGGTGAAAAACTGTTTTTT CASHGGAGEKLFF
TRBJ1-2 TRBD1 TRBV6-5 - TGTGCCAGCAGTTACTCAGACAGGGTCGGTAAAGGCTACACCTTC CASSYSDRVGKGYTF
TRBJ2-7 TRBD2 TRBV27 - TGTGCCTCAGGGCTAGCGGGTCTCGGGGAGCAGTACTTC CASGLAGLGEQYF
TRBJ2-4 - TRBV5-1 - TGCGCCAGCAGCCTAGCCAACGCCCAAAACATTCAGTACTTC CASSLANAQNIQYF
TRBJ2-1 - TRBV7-9 - TGTGCCAGCAGAGCCCGAGGGGGGGGCGAGTTCTTC CASRARGGGEFF
TRBJ1-3 - TRBV7-9 - TGTGCCAGCAGCTTCACAGCAGGAGGAAACACCATATATTTT CASSFTAGGNTIYF
TRBJ2-3 TRBD2 TRBV7-3 once TGTGCCAGCAGCTCCGGGACTAGCTTAGATACGCAGTATTTT CASSSGTSLDTQYF
TRBJ1-2 TRBD1 TRBV6-5 - TGTGCCAGCAGTACCCAGACAGGGCACTATGGCTACACCTTC CASSTQTGHYGYTF
TRBJ1-1 TRBD1 TRBV10-2 many TGCGCCAGCAGTCAACAGGGGATCACTGAAGCTTTCTTT CASSQQGITEAFF
TRBJ1-2 - TRBV19 - TGTGCCAGTAGGAACGACTTGGATGGCTACACCTTC CASRNDLDGYTF
TRBJ2-6 - TRBV7-6 - TGTGCCAGCAGCTTAGTTGGTCTGAGCTCTGGGGCCAACGTCCTGACTTTC CASSLVGLSSGANVLTF
TRBJ2-3 - TRBV27 - TGTGCCATTCGTGACAGAAGCACAGATACGCAGTATTTT CAIRDRSTDTQYF
TRBJ2-2 - TRBV7-2 - TGTGCCAGCAGCGAATATAGATTGAACACCGGGGAGCTGTTTTTT CASSEYRLNTGELFF
TRBJ1-5 - TRBV7-3 - TGTGCCAGCAGCCGCTGGAGTAATCAGCCCCAGCATTTT CASSRWSNQPQHF
TRBJ1-1 TRBD1 TRBV4-1 - TGCGCCAGCAGCCAAGGAAGGGACAGAATACGTGAAGCTTTCTTT CASSQGRDRIREAFF
TRBJ2-7 TRBD2 TRBV28 - TGTGCCGCCTTGGGGAGGGAAATGACCTACGAGCAGTACTTC CAALGREMTYEQYF
TRBJ1-2 TRBD1 TRBV29-1 - TGCAGCGTTGTGGGGGGACAGGACTATGGCTACCCCTTC CSVVGGQDYGYPF
TRBJ1-5 TRBD1 TRBV14 - TGTGCCAGCACCCAATTTCGCGAAGAATACAGGGGTCCTCAGCCCCAGCATTTT CASTQFREEYRGPQPQHF
TRBJ1-5 TRBD1 TRBV5-4 once TGTGCCAGCAGCCAGGGACAGGGCTCAAATCAGCCCCAGCATTTT CASSQGQGSNQPQHF
TRBJ1-1 - TRBV6-5 - TGTGCCAGCAGCCCTACGAACACTGAAGCTTTCTTT CASSPTNTEAFF